The sequence of this T cell receptor (beta chain) was determined in a study of CD8 T cells in ankylosing spondylitis. TCRdb independently ran MiXCR on the 5' RACE reads; one entry per CDR3 protein. The sample lists just under 550,000 distinct CDR3 sequences, roughly an eighth occurring once. Study-wide results and limits: Characteristic, it appeared, of ankylosing spondylitis blood was a TCR beta motif of fewer than 10 highly homologous variants.

This CDR3 has 15 residues. With 3 bases removed from V and 5 bases from J, the gap between germline ends came to 14 bases. For this clonotype: Its target is unknown.

The sample consisted of blood, either unsorted or a sorted T cell fraction (not recorded which). The chain combines TRBV12-3 or TRBV12-4 with TRBJ1-5; no firm D call. The source of this sequence is a male donor with ankylosing spondylitis. The CDR3 protein is CASSFRESYDQPQHF. CDR3 DNA sequence: TGTGCCAGCAGTTTCCGGGAAAGTTACGATCAGCCCCAGCATTTT.